This T cell receptor (beta chain) derives from a study of blood T cell repertoires in COVID-19. Study as a whole: COVID-19 samples from acute and convalescent phases originated in the United States, Italy and Spain. Nucleic acid was either cDNA or gDNA, and it came from T cells, B-cell-depleted T cells, or PBMCs.

Authors' analysis steps: Counts of nucleated cells, estimated from reference gene primer amplification, were obtained. Repertoires were generated with immunoSEQ multiplex PCR, while TCRdb's copy carries only in-frame clones and drops some. Clone size and the V and J calls come from that table; the DNA yielded D and trimming. The table shows 220,000 or so clones, with about 86% occurring only once. Sequencing was done on a sample of PBMCs or T cells enriched from blood (not recorded which). The clonotype was recovered from a woman between 45 and 60 years old with acute COVID-19.

The CDR3 spells CASESNNYGYTF. The CDR3 DNA sequence: TGTGCCAGCGAGTCGAATAACTATGGCTACACCTTC. The rearrangement links TRBV2 to TRBJ1-2; no firm D call. V was trimmed by 8 bases and J by 1 base, leaving 8 bases between them. CDR1 is SNHLY and CDR2 is FYNNEI in the germline V gene. The CDR3 covers 12 residues.